This is a list of T cell receptor beta chains from one sample in a study of read filtering for tumor transcriptome and immune sequencing. TCRdb recomputed calls from the reads with MiXCR, one row per CDR3 protein. The table records 50,000 or so distinct CDR3 sequences, roughly a fifth of them present only once. Sequencing was performed on a population of CD138-negative cells sorted from bone marrow. Receptors originate from a donor at least 40 years old with multiple myeloma. Both conserved end residues are part of each CDR3. Each record gives: clone size, V gene, J gene, D gene, CDR3 protein, CDR3 DNA. A D gene is named only where the DNA matches it firmly. Size values are once, few and many counts, or a class for expanded clones, and some rows have none.

clone size: .; V gene: TRBV5-1; J gene: TRBJ2-5; D gene: .; CDR3 protein: CASSLGKSAGKQETQYF; CDR3 DNA: TGCGCGAGCAGCTTGGGTAAGTCGGCAGGGAAGCAAGAGACCCAGTACTTC
clone size: .; V gene: TRBV28; J gene: TRBJ2-3; D gene: TRBD2; CDR3 protein: CVSTSNGLAGVTDTQYF; CDR3 DNA: TGTGTCAGCACCTCAAACGGACTGGCGGGAGTCACAGATACGCAGTATTTT
clone size: many; V gene: TRBV5-1; J gene: TRBJ2-4; D gene: .; CDR3 protein: CASSLTGAQSIQYF; CDR3 DNA: TGCGCCAGCAGCTTGACCGGGGCTCAATCTATTCAGTACTTC
clone size: many; V gene: TRBV18; J gene: TRBJ2-1; D gene: TRBD2; CDR3 protein: CASSSTSGRRNNEQFF; CDR3 DNA: TGTGCCAGCTCATCTACTAGCGGGAGGCGTAACAATGAGCAGTTCTTC
clone size: few; V gene: TRBV12-3/TRBV12-4; J gene: TRBJ2-7; D gene: .; CDR3 protein: CASSLASYEQYF; CDR3 DNA: TGTGCCAGCAGTTTAGCCTCCTACGAGCAGTACTTC
clone size: many; V gene: TRBV7-9; J gene: TRBJ2-7; D gene: .; CDR3 protein: CASSLGNDPYEQYF; CDR3 DNA: TGTGCCAGCAGCTTGGGGAACGACCCCTACGAGCAGTACTTC
clone size: .; V gene: TRBV10-2; J gene: TRBJ1-5; D gene: TRBD1; CDR3 protein: CASRSGQGGNQPQHF; CDR3 DNA: TGCGCCAGCAGATCTGGACAGGGCGGTAATCAGCCCCAGCATTTT
clone size: .; V gene: TRBV12-3/TRBV12-4; J gene: TRBJ2-1; D gene: .; CDR3 protein: CASSLPEAQFF; CDR3 DNA: TGTGCCAGCAGTCTCCCCGAGGCGCAGTTCTTC
clone size: many; V gene: TRBV5-1; J gene: TRBJ1-5; D gene: TRBD1; CDR3 protein: CASSPGTGGNQPQHF; CDR3 DNA: TGCGCCAGCAGCCCCGGGACAGGGGGTAATCAGCCCCAGCATTTT
clone size: many; V gene: TRBV7-8; J gene: TRBJ1-5; D gene: .; CDR3 protein: CASSLGGTNNQPQHF; CDR3 DNA: TGTGCCAGCAGCTTAGGGGGGACTAACAATCAGCCCCAGCATTTT
clone size: .; V gene: TRBV7-2; J gene: TRBJ1-5; D gene: .; CDR3 protein: CAGSLVGNDQPQHF; CDR3 DNA: TGTGCCGGCAGCTTAGTTGGGAACGATCAGCCCCAGCATTTT
clone size: many; V gene: TRBV30; J gene: TRBJ1-5; D gene: .; CDR3 protein: CAWSPPNQPQHF; CDR3 DNA: TGTGCCTGGAGTCCCCCTAATCAGCCCCAGCATTTT
clone size: .; V gene: TRBV28; J gene: TRBJ1-1; D gene: .; CDR3 protein: CASSLGARGGTEAFF; CDR3 DNA: TGTGCCAGCAGTTTGGGGGCCCGGGGGGGCACTGAAGCTTTCTTT
clone size: many; V gene: TRBV29-1; J gene: TRBJ2-5; D gene: .; CDR3 protein: CSVESVRGSETQYF; CDR3 DNA: TGCAGCGTTGAGTCCGTGAGGGGTTCCGAGACCCAGTACTTC
clone size: many; V gene: TRBV11-2; J gene: TRBJ2-7; D gene: .; CDR3 protein: CASSPREIAYEQYF; CDR3 DNA: TGTGCCAGCAGCCCTCGCGAAATAGCCTACGAGCAGTACTTC
clone size: many; V gene: TRBV11-3; J gene: TRBJ2-5; D gene: .; CDR3 protein: CASSIRGVSTETQYF; CDR3 DNA: TGTGCCAGCAGCATCCGAGGGGTTAGTACGGAGACCCAGTACTTC
clone size: medium-sized; V gene: TRBV5-1; J gene: TRBJ2-1; D gene: TRBD1; CDR3 protein: CASSPRQGAGNEQFF; CDR3 DNA: TGCGCCAGCAGCCCAAGACAGGGGGCGGGAAATGAGCAGTTCTTC
clone size: many; V gene: TRBV12-5; J gene: TRBJ2-5; D gene: .; CDR3 protein: CASGPQRDGKTQYF; CDR3 DNA: TGTGCTAGTGGCCCGCAACGGGACGGAAAGACCCAGTACTTC
clone size: many; V gene: TRBV12-3/TRBV12-4; J gene: TRBJ1-1; D gene: .; CDR3 protein: CASSLYGAAFF; CDR3 DNA: TGTGCCAGCAGTTTATATGGAGCAGCTTTCTTT
clone size: many; V gene: TRBV7-2; J gene: TRBJ1-5; D gene: .; CDR3 protein: CASSLAFNQPQHF; CDR3 DNA: TGTGCCAGCAGCTTAGCCTTTAATCAGCCCCAGCATTTT
clone size: many; V gene: TRBV18; J gene: TRBJ2-1; D gene: TRBD2; CDR3 protein: CASSLVGAGVFNEQFF; CDR3 DNA: TGTGCCAGCTCACTCGTTGGAGCGGGAGTCTTCAATGAGCAGTTCTTC
clone size: many; V gene: TRBV7-9; J gene: TRBJ2-1; D gene: TRBD2; CDR3 protein: CASSSLTSGRFGKQFF; CDR3 DNA: TGTGCCAGCAGCTCCCTGACTAGCGGGAGGTTCGGTAAGCAGTTCTTC
clone size: .; V gene: TRBV9; J gene: TRBJ2-2; D gene: .; CDR3 protein: CASSVEAGLTGELFF; CDR3 DNA: TGTGCCAGCAGCGTAGAGGCCGGCCTCACCGGGGAGCTGTTTTTT
clone size: few; V gene: TRBV29-1; J gene: TRBJ1-2; D gene: .; CDR3 protein: CSGGPTGHGYTF; CDR3 DNA: TGCAGCGGAGGCCCAACCGGACACGGCTACACCTTC
clone size: many; V gene: TRBV29-1; J gene: TRBJ2-3; D gene: .; CDR3 protein: CSARQGTDTQYF; CDR3 DNA: TGCAGCGCACGACAGGGCACAGATACGCAGTATTTT
clone size: many; V gene: TRBV20-1; J gene: TRBJ2-7; D gene: TRBD2; CDR3 protein: CSATRTSGSSYEQYF; CDR3 DNA: TGCAGTGCTACTCGGACTAGCGGGAGCTCCTACGAGCAGTACTTC
clone size: .; V gene: TRBV12-3/TRBV12-4; J gene: TRBJ2-1; D gene: .; CDR3 protein: CASSAGTSFNDQFF; CDR3 DNA: TGTGCCAGCAGCGCCGGGACGAGTTTCAATGATCAGTTCTTC
clone size: many; V gene: TRBV5-1; J gene: TRBJ2-2; D gene: .; CDR3 protein: CASSLLLAPTGELFF; CDR3 DNA: TGCGCCAGCAGCTTGCTGCTAGCGCCTACCGGGGAGCTGTTTTTT
clone size: many; V gene: TRBV7-3; J gene: TRBJ1-1; D gene: .; CDR3 protein: CASSPGKGQAFF; CDR3 DNA: TGTGCCAGCAGCCCGGGGAAGGGGCAAGCTTTCTTT
clone size: .; V gene: TRBV7-8; J gene: TRBJ2-5; D gene: TRBD1; CDR3 protein: CASSLARDRGPMMFQETQYF; CDR3 DNA: TGTGCCAGCAGCTTAGCCCGGGACAGGGGGCCAATGATGTTCCAAGAGACCCAGTACTTC
clone size: few; V gene: TRBV20-1; J gene: TRBJ2-7; D gene: TRBD2; CDR3 protein: CSARAGGPSEQYF; CDR3 DNA: TGCAGTGCCAGAGCGGGAGGGCCTAGCGAGCAGTACTTC
clone size: .; V gene: TRBV2; J gene: TRBJ1-5; D gene: .; CDR3 protein: CASSYNQPQHF; CDR3 DNA: TGTGCCAGCAGTTACAATCAGCCCCAGCATTTT
clone size: many; V gene: TRBV7-2; J gene: TRBJ2-3; D gene: TRBD2; CDR3 protein: CASSPRTSGADTQYF; CDR3 DNA: TGTGCCAGCAGCCCTAGGACTAGCGGAGCAGATACGCAGTATTTT
clone size: many; V gene: TRBV29-1; J gene: TRBJ2-1; D gene: TRBD1; CDR3 protein: CSGGQGSYNEQFF; CDR3 DNA: TGCAGCGGAGGACAGGGCTCCTACAATGAGCAGTTCTTC
clone size: many; V gene: TRBV30; J gene: TRBJ2-5; D gene: .; CDR3 protein: CAWSKMGEETQYF; CDR3 DNA: TGTGCCTGGAGTAAAATGGGAGAAGAGACCCAGTACTTC
clone size: many; V gene: TRBV3-1; J gene: TRBJ2-1; D gene: TRBD2; CDR3 protein: CASSPMGLAGSVEQFF; CDR3 DNA: TGTGCCAGCAGCCCTATGGGACTAGCGGGATCGGTTGAGCAGTTCTTC
clone size: few; V gene: TRBV7-2; J gene: TRBJ2-5; D gene: TRBD1; CDR3 protein: CASSSWDRGWETQYF; CDR3 DNA: TGTGCCAGCAGCTCCTGGGACAGGGGGTGGGAGACCCAGTACTTC
clone size: many; V gene: TRBV20-1; J gene: TRBJ2-6; D gene: .; CDR3 protein: CSARDRRKSGSGANVLTF; CDR3 DNA: TGCAGTGCTAGAGATCGGAGGAAGTCCGGCTCTGGGGCCAACGTCCTGACTTTC
clone size: .; V gene: TRBV10-3; J gene: TRBJ1-1; D gene: TRBD1; CDR3 protein: CAISERTGGNTEAFF; CDR3 DNA: TGTGCCATCAGTGAGCGGACAGGGGGGAACACTGAAGCTTTCTTT
clone size: .; V gene: TRBV11-2; J gene: TRBJ2-3; D gene: TRBD1; CDR3 protein: CASSRGDSGTDTQYF; CDR3 DNA: TGTGCCAGCAGCCGAGGGGACAGTGGCACAGATACGCAGTATTTT
clone size: many; V gene: TRBV6-2/TRBV6-3; J gene: TRBJ2-7; D gene: TRBD2; CDR3 protein: CASSQRELGEQYF; CDR3 DNA: TGTGCCAGCAGCCAGCGGGAGCTGGGCGAGCAGTACTTC
clone size: many; V gene: TRBV9; J gene: TRBJ2-1; D gene: TRBD2; CDR3 protein: CASSVGFREGLYDEQFF; CDR3 DNA: TGTGCCAGCAGCGTCGGGTTCCGGGAGGGCCTTTACGATGAGCAGTTCTTC
clone size: many; V gene: TRBV19; J gene: TRBJ1-5; D gene: TRBD1; CDR3 protein: CASNWPGQGVESNQPQHF; CDR3 DNA: TGTGCCAGTAATTGGCCTGGACAGGGAGTAGAAAGCAATCAGCCCCAGCATTTT
clone size: many; V gene: TRBV30; J gene: TRBJ2-5; D gene: .; CDR3 protein: CAWRVRETQYF; CDR3 DNA: TGTGCCTGGCGAGTAAGAGAGACCCAGTACTTC
clone size: many; V gene: TRBV30; J gene: TRBJ1-1; D gene: TRBD1; CDR3 protein: CAWSGGPQGGLTEAFF; CDR3 DNA: TGTGCCTGGAGTGGGGGGCCACAAGGGGGCCTTACTGAAGCTTTCTTT